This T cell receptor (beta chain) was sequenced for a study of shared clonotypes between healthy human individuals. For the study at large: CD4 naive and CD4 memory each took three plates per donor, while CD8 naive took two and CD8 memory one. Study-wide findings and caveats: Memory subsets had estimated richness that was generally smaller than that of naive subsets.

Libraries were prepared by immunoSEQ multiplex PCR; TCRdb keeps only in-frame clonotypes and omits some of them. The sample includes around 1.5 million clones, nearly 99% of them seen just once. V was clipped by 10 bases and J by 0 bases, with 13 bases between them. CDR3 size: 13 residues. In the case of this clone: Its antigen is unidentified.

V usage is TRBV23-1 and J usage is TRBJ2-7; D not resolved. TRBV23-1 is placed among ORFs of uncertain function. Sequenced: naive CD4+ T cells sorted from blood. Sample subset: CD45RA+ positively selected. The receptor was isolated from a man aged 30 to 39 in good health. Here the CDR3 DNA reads TGCGCCACCAAAGAGTTGAGCTCCTACGAGCAGTACTTC. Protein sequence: CATKELSSYEQYF.